A single sample gave rise to the 8 T cell receptor beta chains below, sequenced in a study of human T cells and chemical hapten exposure. The time point: pre-sensitization, week 0. Indicated treatment: therapeutic diphenylcyclopropenone sensitization with weekly scalp DPC. TCRdb fed the RACE reads into MiXCR, producing one record per CDR3 protein. The table includes 250,000 or so distinct CDR3 sequences, around 7.3% detected once. The sequenced sample was whole blood, obtained in connection with sensitization to the hapten diphenylcyclopropenone (DPC). The receptors originated from a man aged 18-30 years with alopecia areata. Some clones in this sample may be carry-over from other donors' samples.

This clonotype came up many times. This sequence joins TRBV3-1 and TRBJ2-5; D uncertain. CDR1 LGHDT and CDR2 YNNKEL come from the germline V gene (reference sequence). V lost 4 bases, J lost 8 bases, and 8 bases lay in between. The CDR3 covers 11 residues. CDR3 loop: CASSLGRTQYF. In nucleotides, the CDR3 is TGTGCCAGCAGCCTGGGTCGTACCCAGTACTTC.

This clonotype was seen many times. The CDR3 loop reads CASSRGGEADGYTF. DNA of the CDR3: TGTGCCAGCAGCCGTGGTGGGGAGGCTGACGGCTACACCTTC. The chain has TRBV6-2 or TRBV6-3 and TRBJ1-2; no firm D call. The CDR3 is made up of 14 amino acids. The V end lost 6 bases, the J end lost 8 bases, and 19 bases lay between the germline ends. Germline V gene sequence: CDR1 MNHEY, CDR2 SVGEGT.

This clonotype was recorded a few times. The chain has TRBV20-1 and TRBJ1-5, with D maybe TRBD1 (5 bases). V was trimmed by 1 base and J by 2 bases, leaving 12 bases between them. Germline lookup yields CDR1 DFQATT and CDR2 SNEGSKA (reference sequence). The CDR3 is made up of 15 amino acids. This CDR3 reads CSARVQGAGNQPQHF. The CDR3 bases are TGCAGTGCTAGAGTGCAGGGTGCGGGCAATCAGCCCCAGCATTTT.

In its sample, this clonotype was seen many times. The gene calls are TRBV6-2 or TRBV6-3 and TRBJ2-3; 8 nucleotides match TRBD1. V lost 10 bases and J lost 11; bases outside the gene matches: 8. The germline CDR1 and CDR2 sequences are MNHEY and SVGEGT. The CDR3 is made up of 11 amino acids. In DNA, the CDR3 is TGTGCCACCCTAGGGACAGGAGGGCAGTATTTT. Amino acid sequence: CATLGTGGQYF.

This clonotype was detected ten times or more. The chain has TRBV27 and TRBJ1-2; D is possibly TRBD1 (5 bases). Germline V gene lookup returns CDR1 MNHEY and CDR2 SMNVEV (reference sequence). The length of the CDR3 is 13 residues. Between the trimmed V and J ends, which lost 7 bases and 3 bases, there was a span of 12 bases. CDR3 protein: CASTGGVDYGYTF. The CDR3 DNA reads as TGTGCCAGCACCGGGGGGGTGGACTATGGCTACACCTTC.

This chain joins TRBV7-9 and TRBJ2-2; a possible D gene is TRBD1 (6 bases). This CDR3 spans 15 amino acids. The V gene's germline CDR1 is SEHNR and CDR2 FQNEAQ (reference sequence). Trimming took 2 bases from V and 2 from J, leaving 9 bases between them. The chain's CDR3 is CASSLTRGNTGELFF. The CDR3 DNA reads TGTGCCAGCAGCTTAACCAGGGGTAACACCGGGGAGCTGTTTTTT.

In this sample, this clonotype turned up a few times. V usage is TRBV5-1 and J usage is TRBJ1-6, with no clear D. The germline V gene has CDR1 SGHRS and CDR2 YFSETQ. This CDR3 has 17 amino acids. V was cut by 4 bases and J by 0 bases, with 14 bases left in between. CDR3 in amino acids: CASSMGGLSSYNSPLHF. The CDR3 DNA follows: TGCGCCAGCAGCATGGGCGGACTTAGCTCCTATAATTCACCCCTCCACTTT.

This clonotype was observed a handful of times. The chain combines TRBV3-1 with TRBJ2-2; TRBD2 matches at 7 bases. V lost 0 bases to trimming and J lost 2 bases; unmatched junction nucleotides: 3. CDR3 length: 16 residues. Germline CDR1 LGHDT, CDR2 YNNKEL (reference sequence). The CDR3 DNA reads TGTGCCAGCAGCCAAGATCGGGGGGACAACACCGGGGAGCTGTTTTTT. Translation: CASSQDRGDNTGELFF.